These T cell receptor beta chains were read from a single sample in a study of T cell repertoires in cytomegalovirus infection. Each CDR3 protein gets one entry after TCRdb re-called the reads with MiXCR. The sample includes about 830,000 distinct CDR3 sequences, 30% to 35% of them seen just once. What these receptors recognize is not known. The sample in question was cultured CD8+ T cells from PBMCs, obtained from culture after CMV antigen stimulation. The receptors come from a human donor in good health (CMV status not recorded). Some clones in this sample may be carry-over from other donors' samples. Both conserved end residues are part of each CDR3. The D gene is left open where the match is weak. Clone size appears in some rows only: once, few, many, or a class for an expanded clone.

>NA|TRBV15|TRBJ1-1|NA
CATSRDGSIEAFF
TGTGCCACCAGCAGAGACGGGAGTATAGAAGCTTTCTTT
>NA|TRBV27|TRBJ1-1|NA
CANSPQGLNTEAFF
TGTGCCAACAGCCCTCAAGGACTGAACACTGAAGCTTTCTTT
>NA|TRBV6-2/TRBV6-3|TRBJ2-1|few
CASSLFTGIEQFF
TGTGCCAGCAGTCTATTTACGGGGATTGAGCAGTTCTTC
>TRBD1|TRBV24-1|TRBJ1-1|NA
CARNHRGRNTEAFF
TGTGCCAGGAACCACAGGGGTCGGAACACTGAAGCTTTCTTT
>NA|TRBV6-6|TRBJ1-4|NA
CALWAGRSNEKLFF
TGTGCCCTGTGGGCAGGACGGAGTAATGAAAAACTGTTTTTT
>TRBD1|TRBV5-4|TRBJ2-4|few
CASSYQTGTVKNIQYF
TGTGCCAGCAGTTATCAAACCGGGACAGTCAAAAACATTCAGTACTTC
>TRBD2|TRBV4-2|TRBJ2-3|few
CASSQDGPLVAGSTDTQYF
TGTGCCAGCAGCCAAGATGGACCCTTGGTAGCGGGGAGCACAGATACGCAGTATTTT
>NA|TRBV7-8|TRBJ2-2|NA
CVSSIKTNTGELFF
TGTGTCAGCAGCATCAAGACTAACACCGGGGAGCTGTTTTTT
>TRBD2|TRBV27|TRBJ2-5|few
CASRRLIAGGSQETQYF
TGTGCCAGCAGGCGACTTATAGCGGGGGGATCCCAAGAGACCCAGTACTTC
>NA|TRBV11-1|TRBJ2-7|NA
CASSSGLLYEQYF
TGTGCCAGCAGCTCCGGACTACTTTACGAGCAGTACTTC
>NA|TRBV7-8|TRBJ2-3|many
CASSFSSRDTNTDTQYF
TGTGCCAGCAGTTTTTCCTCCCGGGACACTAACACAGATACGCAGTATTTT
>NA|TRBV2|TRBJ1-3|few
CATLWGSGNTIYF
TGTGCCACCTTATGGGGCTCTGGAAACACCATATATTTT
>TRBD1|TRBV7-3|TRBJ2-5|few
CASSPAGTGFLETQYF
TGTGCCAGCAGCCCCGCCGGGACAGGGTTCCTGGAGACCCAGTACTTC
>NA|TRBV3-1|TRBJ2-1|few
CASSLTSGVLLYNEQFF
TGTGCCAGCAGCCTGACCTCGGGGGTATTGCTCTACAATGAGCAGTTCTTC
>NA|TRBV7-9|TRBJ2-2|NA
CASSLDRQTNTGELFF
TGTGCCAGCAGCTTAGATAGACAGACGAACACCGGGGAGCTGTTTTTT
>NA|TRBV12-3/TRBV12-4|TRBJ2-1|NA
CASTFRAGGNNEQFF
TGTGCCAGCACCTTTAGGGCAGGGGGGAACAATGAGCAGTTCTTC
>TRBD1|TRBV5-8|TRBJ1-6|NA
CASSYEGQGFSPLHF
TGTGCCAGCAGCTATGAGGGACAGGGTTTTTCACCCCTCCACTTT
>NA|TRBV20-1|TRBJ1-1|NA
CSALQGGAFF
TGCAGTGCCTTACAGGGAGGAGCTTTCTTT
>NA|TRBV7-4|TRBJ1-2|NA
CASSPQDIRFYGYTF
TGTGCCAGCAGCCCCCAGGACATTCGATTCTATGGCTACACCTTC
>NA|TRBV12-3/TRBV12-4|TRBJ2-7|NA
CASSWGRVSYEQYF
TGTGCCAGCAGTTGGGGCAGGGTTTCCTACGAGCAGTACTTC
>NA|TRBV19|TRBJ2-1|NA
CAVRGRGGYNEQFF
TGTGCCGTGAGGGGCAGGGGGGGGTACAATGAGCAGTTCTTC
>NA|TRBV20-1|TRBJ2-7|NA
CSASGDSIYEQYF
TGCAGTGCTAGTGGAGACTCGATCTACGAGCAGTACTTC
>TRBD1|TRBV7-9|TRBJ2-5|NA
CASSFRGQEKETQYF
TGTGCCAGCAGCTTTAGAGGACAGGAAAAAGAGACCCAGTACTTC
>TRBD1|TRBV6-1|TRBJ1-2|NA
CASSGGTGGYYYTF
TGTGCCAGCAGTGGAGGGACAGGGGGATACTACTACACCTTC
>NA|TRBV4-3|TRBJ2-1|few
CASSARSMGTYNEQFF
TGCGCCAGCAGCGCGCGCTCAATGGGGACTTACAATGAGCAGTTCTTC
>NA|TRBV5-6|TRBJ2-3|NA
CASSLWVYPSTDTQYF
TGTGCCAGCAGCTTGTGGGTTTATCCAAGCACAGATACGCAGTATTTT
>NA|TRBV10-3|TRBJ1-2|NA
CAISELQTILGNYGYTF
TGTGCCATCAGTGAGTTGCAGACAATTCTCGGTAACTATGGCTACACCTTC
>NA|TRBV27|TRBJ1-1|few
CASSSPGAREAFF
TGTGCCAGCAGTTCTCCAGGGGCGAGAGAAGCTTTCTTT
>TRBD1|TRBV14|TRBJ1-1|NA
CASSYDRDTEAFF
TGTGCCAGCAGCTACGACAGGGACACTGAAGCTTTCTTT
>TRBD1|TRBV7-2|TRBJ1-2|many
CASDRGLYGYTF
TGTGCCAGCGACAGGGGGCTGTATGGCTACACCTTC
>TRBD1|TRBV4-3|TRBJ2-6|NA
CASSQDLLPRQGASSGANVLTF
TGCGCCAGCAGCCAAGATCTGCTACCCCGACAGGGGGCAAGCTCTGGGGCCAACGTCCTGACTTTC